The clone carrying this T cell receptor beta chain was seen more than once but under ten times. Its antigen remains unidentified. The same CDR3 is also encoded by other DNA sequences in this sample. The record originates from a study of shared clonotypes between healthy human individuals. At the level of the study: The cohort comprised a couple of women and a few men. Their ages spanned 18 to 49 years. Study-level points and caveats: Inspection by rarefaction showed sorted-subset sequencing to be incomplete despite large depth.

The CDR3 sequence is 16 residues long. With V trimmed by 3 bases and J by 4 bases, 5 bases remained unmatched. Per germline, CDR1 KGHSH and CDR2 LQKENI. In replicate PCRs of sorted subsets, about 200 ng DNA, roughly 31,000 T cell genomes, was used. This table comes from immunoSEQ multiplex PCR, and its TCRdb copy is limited to in-frame clones, with some not included. The data contain some 1 million clones, approximately 72% of them singletons. The receptor comes from a man between 18 and 29 years old in good health. This rearrangement joins TRBV18 to TRBJ2-7; 14 nucleotides agree with TRBD2. Material: memory CD4+ T cells sorted from blood. Subset in this sample: CD45RA-negative fraction. Here the CDR3 reads CASSPLGTSGSYEQYF. The CDR3 coding sequence is TGTGCCAGCTCACCTCTCGGGACTAGCGGGAGTTACGAGCAGTACTTC.